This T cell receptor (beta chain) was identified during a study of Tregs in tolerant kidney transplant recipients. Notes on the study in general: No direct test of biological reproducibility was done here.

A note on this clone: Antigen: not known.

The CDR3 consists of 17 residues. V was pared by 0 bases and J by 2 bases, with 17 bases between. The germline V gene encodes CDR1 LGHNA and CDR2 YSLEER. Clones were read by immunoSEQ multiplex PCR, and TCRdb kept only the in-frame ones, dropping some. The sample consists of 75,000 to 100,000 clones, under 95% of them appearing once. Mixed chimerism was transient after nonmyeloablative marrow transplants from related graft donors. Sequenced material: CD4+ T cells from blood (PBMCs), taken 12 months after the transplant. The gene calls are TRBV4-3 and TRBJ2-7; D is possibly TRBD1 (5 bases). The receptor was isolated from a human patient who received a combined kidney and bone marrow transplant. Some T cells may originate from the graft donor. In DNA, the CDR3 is TGCGCCAGCAGCCAAGAGGCGCGCGGCAGGGTGCCCTACGAGCAGTACTTC. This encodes CASSQEARGRVPYEQYF.